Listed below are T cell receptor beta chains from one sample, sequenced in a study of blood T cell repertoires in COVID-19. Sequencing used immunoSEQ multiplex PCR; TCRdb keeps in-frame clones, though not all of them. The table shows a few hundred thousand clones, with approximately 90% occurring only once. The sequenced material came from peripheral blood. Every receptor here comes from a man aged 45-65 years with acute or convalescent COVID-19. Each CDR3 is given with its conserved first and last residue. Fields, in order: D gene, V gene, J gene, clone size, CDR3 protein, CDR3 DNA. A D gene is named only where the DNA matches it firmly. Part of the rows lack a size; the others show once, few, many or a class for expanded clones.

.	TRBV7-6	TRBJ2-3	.	CASSLEAGVETQYF	TGTGCCAGCAGCTTAGAGGCCGGGGTAGAAACGCAGTATTTT
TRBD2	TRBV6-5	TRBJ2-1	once	CASSYEAGEYNEQFF	TGTGCCAGCAGTTACGAAGCGGGGGAGTACAATGAGCAGTTCTTC
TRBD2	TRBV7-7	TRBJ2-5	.	CAIGGGLLQETQYF	TGTGCCATCGGCGGGGGGCTCTTGCAAGAGACCCAGTACTTC
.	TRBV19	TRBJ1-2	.	CASSRLDSGVYGYTF	TGTGCCAGTAGTAGATTGGACAGTGGGGTCTATGGCTACACCTTC
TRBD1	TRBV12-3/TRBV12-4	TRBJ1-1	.	CASSGQGGTEAFF	TGTGCCAGCAGCGGACAGGGAGGGACTGAAGCTTTCTTT
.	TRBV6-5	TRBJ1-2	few	CASSRAGANYGYTF	TGTGCCAGCAGCCGGGCAGGGGCTAACTATGGCTACACCTTC
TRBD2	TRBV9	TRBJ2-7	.	CASSGGTRAYEQYF	TGTGCCAGCAGCGGTGGGACTAGGGCTTACGAGCAGTACTTC
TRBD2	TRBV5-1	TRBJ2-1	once	CASSPTSGGYNEQFF	TGCGCCAGCAGCCCGACTAGCGGGGGGTACAATGAGCAGTTCTTC
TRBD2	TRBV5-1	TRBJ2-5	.	CASSRDLAGVETQYF	TGCGCCAGCAGCAGGGACCTAGCGGGGGTCGAGACCCAGTACTTC
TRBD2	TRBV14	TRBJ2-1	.	CASSHLLAGSSNEQFF	TGTGCCAGCAGCCACCTACTAGCGGGGTCCTCCAATGAGCAGTTCTTC
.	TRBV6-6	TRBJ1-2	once	CASSYNTDQGYTF	TGTGCCAGCAGTTACAACACAGATCAAGGCTACACCTTC
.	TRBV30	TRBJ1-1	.	CAWRRGRLGAFF	TGTGCCTGGAGGCGGGGGCGACTGGGAGCTTTCTTT
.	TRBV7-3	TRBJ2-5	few	CASSLSGTLQETQYF	TGTGCCAGCAGCTTATCTGGGACACTCCAAGAGACCCAGTACTTC
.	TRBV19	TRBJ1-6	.	CASSSHRSSYNSPLHF	TGTGCCAGTAGTTCCCACAGGAGCTCCTATAATTCACCCCTCCACTTT
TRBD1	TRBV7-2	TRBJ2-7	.	CASSLQMDRASEQYF	TGTGCCAGCAGCTTACAAATGGACAGGGCCTCCGAGCAGTACTTC
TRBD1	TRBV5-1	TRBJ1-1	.	CASKTGTGTFYTEAFF	TGCGCCAGCAAAACCGGGACAGGAACCTTTTACACTGAAGCTTTCTTT
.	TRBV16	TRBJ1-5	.	CASSQFGRVVNQPQHF	TGTGCCAGCAGCCAATTTGGCCGGGTGGTTAATCAGCCCCAGCATTTT
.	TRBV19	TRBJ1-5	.	CASSIVQGRTQHF	TGTGCCAGTAGTATAGTTCAGGGTAGGACCCAGCATTTT
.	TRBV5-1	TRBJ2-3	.	CASSLAENPDTQYF	TGCGCCAGCAGCTTGGCCGAGAATCCGGATACGCAGTATTTT
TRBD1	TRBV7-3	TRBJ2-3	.	CASSSGQGRDTQYF	TGTGCCAGCAGCTCCGGACAGGGAAGAGATACGCAGTATTTT
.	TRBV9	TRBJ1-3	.	CASSPKVDRGNTIYF	TGTGCCAGCAGCCCCAAAGTTGACAGAGGAAACACCATATATTTT
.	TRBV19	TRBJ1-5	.	CASSTGSGSNQPQHF	TGTGCCAGTAGTACCGGGTCGGGGAGCAATCAGCCCCAGCATTTT
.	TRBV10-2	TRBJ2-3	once	CASYRDIASTDTQYF	TGCGCCAGCTACCGGGACATCGCTAGCACAGATACGCAGTATTTT
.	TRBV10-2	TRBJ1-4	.	CASKGNTNEKLFF	TGCGCCAGCAAGGGGAATACTAATGAAAAACTGTTTTTT
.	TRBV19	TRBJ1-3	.	CASSISPGTVGNTIYF	TGTGCCAGTAGTATCTCCCCGGGGACTGTCGGAAACACCATATATTTT
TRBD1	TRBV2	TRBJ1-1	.	CASRTQGGLGTEAFF	TGTGCCAGCAGAACACAGGGGGGTCTCGGCACTGAAGCTTTCTTT
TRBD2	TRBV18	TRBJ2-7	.	CASSPPNGGGYEQYF	TGTGCCAGCTCACCACCGAACGGGGGGGGCTACGAGCAGTACTTC
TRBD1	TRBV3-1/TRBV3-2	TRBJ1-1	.	CASSLTGGTEAFF	TGTGCCAGCAGCTTGACAGGGGGGACTGAAGCTTTCTTT
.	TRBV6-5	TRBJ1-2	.	CASSLDVRGDYGYTF	TGTGCCAGCAGCTTGGATGTCAGGGGAGACTATGGCTACACCTTC
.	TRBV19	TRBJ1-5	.	CASSPSGTSNQPQHF	TGTGCCAGTAGTCCCAGCGGGACAAGCAATCAGCCCCAGCATTTT
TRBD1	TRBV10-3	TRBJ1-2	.	CAISGFGQGYGYTF	TGTGCCATCAGTGGTTTCGGACAGGGCTATGGCTACACCTTC
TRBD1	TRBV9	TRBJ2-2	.	CASSVQGARGAGELFF	TGTGCCAGCAGCGTACAGGGGGCGCGGGGCGCCGGGGAGCTGTTTTTT
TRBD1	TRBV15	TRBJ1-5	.	CATSRTGAYSNQPQHF	TGTGCCACCAGCCGGACAGGAGCCTATAGCAATCAGCCCCAGCATTTT
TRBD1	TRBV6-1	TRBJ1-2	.	CASSEVWTGGNYGYTF	TGTGCCAGCAGTGAGGTCTGGACAGGGGGCAACTATGGCTACACCTTC
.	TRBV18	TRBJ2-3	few	CASSPLQGSGSTDTQYF	TGTGCCAGCTCACCACTCCAGGGGTCGGGTAGCACAGATACGCAGTATTTT
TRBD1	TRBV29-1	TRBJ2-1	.	CSVADRVDNEQFF	TGCAGCGTTGCTGACAGGGTCGACAATGAGCAGTTCTTC
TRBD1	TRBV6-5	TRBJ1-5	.	CASSFPGTGYQPQHF	TGTGCCAGCAGTTTCCCCGGGACAGGCTATCAGCCCCAGCATTTT
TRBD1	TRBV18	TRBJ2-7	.	CASSPTAGRGSDEQYF	TGTGCCAGCTCACCAACGGCGGGCAGGGGGTCGGACGAGCAGTACTTC
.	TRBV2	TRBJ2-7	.	CASRRDNQSYEQYF	TGTGCCAGCAGACGAGACAACCAGTCCTACGAGCAGTACTTC
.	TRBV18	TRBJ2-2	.	CASSWGPDGELFF	TGTGCCAGCTCGTGGGGGCCCGACGGGGAGCTGTTTTTT
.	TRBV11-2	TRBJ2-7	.	CASSLDLGTGKEYEQYF	TGTGCCAGCAGCTTAGATTTGGGAACAGGGAAAGAGTACGAGCAGTACTTC
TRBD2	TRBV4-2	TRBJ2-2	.	CASSQRIGTSGENTGELFF	TGTGCCAGCAGCCAGCGCATAGGGACTAGCGGGGAGAACACCGGGGAGCTGTTTTTT
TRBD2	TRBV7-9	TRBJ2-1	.	CASSPPAGGLEQFF	TGTGCCAGCAGCCCCCCAGCGGGGGGCCTTGAGCAGTTCTTC
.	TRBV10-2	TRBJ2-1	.	CASSEGPPSYNEQFF	TGCGCCAGCAGTGAGGGGCCCCCCTCCTACAATGAGCAGTTCTTC
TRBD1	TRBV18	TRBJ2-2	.	CASSPPGTGAGELFF	TGTGCCAGCTCACCCCCCGGGACAGGGGCCGGGGAGCTGTTTTTT
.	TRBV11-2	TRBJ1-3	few	CASSLVRSNTIYF	TGTGCCAGCAGCTTGGTCAGATCAAACACCATATATTTT
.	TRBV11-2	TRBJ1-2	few	CASSPQSNYGYTF	TGTGCCAGCAGCCCGCAGTCCAACTATGGCTACACCTTC
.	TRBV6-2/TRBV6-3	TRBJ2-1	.	CASSLLSGLSYNEQFF	TGTGCCAGCAGTCTCCTTAGCGGTCTATCCTACAATGAGCAGTTCTTC
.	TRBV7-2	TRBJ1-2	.	CASSFDRQYGYTF	TGTGCCAGCAGCTTTGACAGACAGTATGGCTACACCTTC
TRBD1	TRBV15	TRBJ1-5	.	CATSRRQGSQPQHF	TGTGCCACCAGCAGAAGACAGGGTTCCCAGCCCCAGCATTTT
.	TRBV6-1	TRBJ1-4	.	CASSEDTATNEKLFF	TGTGCCAGCAGTGAGGACACTGCAACTAATGAAAAACTGTTTTTT
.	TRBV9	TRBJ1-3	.	CASSVPPGNTIYF	TGTGCCAGCAGCGTCCCTCCTGGAAACACCATATATTTT
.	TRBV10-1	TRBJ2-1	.	CASRGSTDNEQFF	TGCGCCAGCAGGGGATCGACAGACAATGAGCAGTTCTTC
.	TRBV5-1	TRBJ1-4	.	CASSPGLLNEKLFF	TGCGCCAGCAGCCCTGGACTGCTAAATGAAAAACTGTTTTTT
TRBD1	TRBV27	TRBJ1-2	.	CASSLLTGGGYGYTF	TGTGCCAGCAGTTTACTTACAGGGGGCGGCTATGGCTACACCTTC
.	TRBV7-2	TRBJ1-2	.	CASSHYPGGANYGYTF	TGTGCCAGCAGCCACTACCCGGGGGGCGCGAACTATGGCTACACCTTC
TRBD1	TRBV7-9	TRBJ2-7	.	CASSLTGERREQYF	TGTGCCAGCAGCCTTACAGGGGAAAGGAGGGAGCAGTACTTC